The 9 T cell receptor beta chains below come from one sample, sequenced in a study of regulatory T cells in long-lasting Graves disease. Libraries of TCR beta came from iRepertoire HTBI primers plus Arm-PCR of CDR3 regions. Each CDR3 protein is one row after TCRdb ran MiXCR on the multiplex PCR reads. This sample has some 420,000 distinct CDR3 sequences, with about 22% found just once. Time point described: persistent/refractory GD, antithyroid drugs over 5 years with positive TRAb. Extracted PBMC RNA gave rise to the TCR library. This material consisted of peripheral blood mononuclear cells (PBMCs), taken when the disease was refractory, from a patient treated with antithyroid drugs. Source of these receptors: a female donor with Graves disease.

This clonotype has ten or more counts. V usage is TRBV20-1 and J usage is TRBJ1-6; TRBD1 agrees at 9 bases. This CDR3 comprises 14 residues. The V gene's germline CDR1 is DFQATT and CDR2 SNEGSKA (reference sequence). The J segment lost 9 bases and the V segment lost 5 bases, leaving 8 bases of the junction unmatched. The CDR3 bases are TGCAGTGCTTTCCGGGACAGGGATGGTTCACCCCTCCACTTT. Translation gives CSAFRDRDGSPLHF.

This clonotype was counted only a few times. The chain recombines TRBV5-1 with TRBJ2-7, with D maybe TRBD1 (5 bases). The CDR3 runs to 14 residues. V was trimmed by 5 bases and J by 7 bases, leaving 19 bases between them. Looked up from germline, CDR1 is SGHRS and CDR2 is YFSETQ. The CDR3 sequence: CASSLGQGLREQYF. The CDR3 nucleotides read TGCGCCAGCAGTTTAGGGCAGGGATTGAGAGAGCAGTACTTC.

At least ten counts were recorded for this clonotype. The gene calls are TRBV10-3 and TRBJ2-7, with 7 bases that match TRBD2. This CDR3 is 15 amino acids long. The germline V gene encodes CDR1 ENHRY and CDR2 SYGVKD. V lost 7 bases and J lost 3; bases outside the gene matches: 12. CDR3 amino acids: CAINAGTIQSYEQYF. In DNA, the CDR3 is TGTGCCATCAACGCGGGGACTATTCAAAGCTACGAGCAGTACTTC.

CDR3 residues: CASSSVSGLSYEQYF. The CDR3 DNA reads as TGTGCCAGCAGTTCCGTATCGGGACTCTCCTACGAGCAGTACTTC. The V and J genes are TRBV28 and TRBJ2-7; D possibly corresponds to TRBD2 (6 bases). The V end was cut by 4 bases, the J end by 0 bases, with 13 bases between. The germline V gene encodes CDR1 MDHEN and CDR2 SYDVKM. The CDR3 covers 15 residues. The full variable domain, completed using reference TRBV28 and TRBJ2-7, is DVKVTQSSRYLVKRTGEKVFLECVQDMDHENMFWYRQDPGLGLRLIYFSYDVKMKEKGDIPEGYSVSREKKERFSLILESASTNQTSMYLCASSSVSGLSYEQYFGPGTRLTVT.

The sample holds many counts of this clonotype. The rearrangement links TRBV7-9 to TRBJ1-4; TRBD1 matches at 10 bases. Germline V CDR1 and CDR2: SEHNR, FQNEAQ (reference sequence). The length of the CDR3 is 14 residues. V shed 3 bases and J 8 bases; nucleotides not matched to a gene: 3. The CDR3: CASSLTGGGEKLFF. DNA of the CDR3: TGTGCCAGCAGCTTGACAGGGGGCGGGGAAAAACTGTTTTTT.

V gene TRBV9 combines with J gene TRBJ1-2; 8 nucleotides align to TRBD1. J was trimmed by 2 bases and V by 4 bases; bases with no gene match: 7. Germline V gives CDR1 SGDLS, CDR2 YYNGEE. The CDR3 totals 15 residues. The CDR3 DNA reads as TGTGCCAGCAGCACAGGCGGACAGGGCAACTATGGCTACACCTTC. Translation: CASSTGGQGNYGYTF.

The V and J genes are TRBV3-2 and TRBJ1-3. TRBV3-2 is designated a pseudogene. The CDR3 runs 13 residues. For the CDR3, the DNA is TGTGCCAGCAGCCGACGACTTCGAAACACCATATATTTT. This encodes CASSRRLRNTIYF.

The sample holds many counts of this clonotype. The chain uses TRBV20-1 and TRBJ2-7, with 8 bases aligning to TRBD2. CDR3 length equals 13 residues. Trimming removed 6 bases from V and 0 bases from J; junction bases left unmatched: 4. The germline gives CDR1 DFQATT, CDR2 SNEGSKA (reference sequence). The CDR3 reads CSAGLGSSYEQYF. In DNA, the CDR3 is TGCAGTGCGGGACTAGGATCCTCCTACGAGCAGTACTTC.

This clonotype was observed a few times. The chain recombines TRBV7-2 with TRBJ1-6, with unresolved D. The ends were cut back, 5 bases at V and 5 bases at J, with 19 bases in the middle. In germline, CDR1 is SGHTA, CDR2 FQGNSA. The CDR3 has 17 residues. The CDR3 sequence is CASSPIRSNRNNSPLHF. The DNA of the CDR3 is TGTGCCAGCAGCCCAATAAGATCGAACAGAAATAATTCACCCCTCCACTTT.